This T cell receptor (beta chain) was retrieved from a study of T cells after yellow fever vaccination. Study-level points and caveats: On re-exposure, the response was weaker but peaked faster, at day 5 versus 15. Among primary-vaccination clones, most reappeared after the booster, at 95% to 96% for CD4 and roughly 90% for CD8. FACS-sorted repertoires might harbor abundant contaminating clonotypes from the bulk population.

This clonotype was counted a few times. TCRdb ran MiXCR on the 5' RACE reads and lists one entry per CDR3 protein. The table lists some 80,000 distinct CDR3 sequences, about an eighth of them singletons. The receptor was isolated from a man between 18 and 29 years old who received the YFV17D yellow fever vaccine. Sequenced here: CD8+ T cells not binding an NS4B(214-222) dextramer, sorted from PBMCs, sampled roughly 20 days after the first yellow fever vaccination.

CDR3 loop: CASSLGAGDYTGELFF. Written as DNA, the CDR3 is TGTGCCAGCAGCTTGGGGGCTGGGGATTACACCGGGGAGCTGTTTTTT. The genes are TRBV5-4 and TRBJ2-2; D remains unclear. Deletions cut 0 bases from V and 3 bases from J, with 12 bases between. The CDR3 totals 16 residues. The germline V gene has CDR1 SGHNT and CDR2 YYREEE (reference sequence). Variable domain in full (rest from reference TRBV5-4 and TRBJ2-2): ETGVTQSPTHLIKTRGQQVTLRCSSQSGHNTVSWYQQALGQGPQFIFQYYREEENGRGNFPPRFSGLQFPNYSSELNVNALELDDSALYLCASSLGAGDYTGELFFGEGSRLTVL.